A single sample is the source of the 5 T cell receptor beta chains below, sequenced in a study of blood T cells in healthy people across ages. Combining a sample-barcoded 5' primer with a J-beta primer mix, a second PCR ran for roughly 6 to 12 cycles. From the 5' RACE reads, TCRdb called clonotypes with MiXCR, one entry per CDR3 protein. The sample yields roughly 1,500,000 distinct CDR3 sequences, roughly 32% seen once. The material sequenced was blood. The origin of the receptors is a woman under 40 in good health.

This chain joins TRBV4-1 and TRBJ1-2; D is possibly TRBD1 (6 bases). This CDR3 is built from 15 residues. Germline lookup yields CDR1 MGHRA and CDR2 YSYEKL. The germline V and J ends were trimmed by 0 bases and 2 bases, with 10 bases remaining between them. CDR3 protein: CASSQDTGTNYGYTF. The CDR3 DNA follows: TGCGCCAGCAGCCAAGATACAGGGACGAACTATGGCTACACCTTC.

This clonotype was seen only a few times. The chain recombines TRBV3-1 with TRBJ2-7; tentatively, D is TRBD1 (5 bases). Germline V gives CDR1 LGHDT, CDR2 YNNKEL (reference sequence). This CDR3 has 18 amino acids. Trimming pared 1 base from V and 0 bases from J, leaving 19 bases between. As DNA, the CDR3 is TGTGCCAGCAGCCAAGTTCCGACCCTGGGGCTTAGCTCCTACGAGCAGTACTTC. This sequence encodes CASSQVPTLGLSSYEQYF.

This clonotype occurred a few times. The rearrangement joins TRBV25-1 to TRBJ1-2; 7 bases map to TRBD1. There are 13 residues in the CDR3. Trimming took 6 bases from V and 8 from J; bases not matched to a gene: 9. Germline CDR1 is MGHDK and CDR2 is SYGVNS. The CDR3 is CASRDNRGRGYTF. The CDR3, as DNA: TGTGCCAGCAGAGATAACAGGGGACGGGGCTACACCTTC.

The sample holds a few counts of this clonotype. This chain joins TRBV6-2 or TRBV6-3 and TRBJ2-5; D gene ambiguous. CDR3 length: 15 residues. V lost 6 bases, J lost 5 bases, and 19 bases lay in between. The germline gives CDR1 MNHEY, CDR2 SVGEGT. In DNA form, the CDR3 reads TGTGCCAGCAGGCGACCCGAAGTTGGCGGCGAGACCCAGTACTTC. Its translation is CASRRPEVGGETQYF.

The J gene is TRBJ1-1, the V gene TRBV7-8; TRBD1 aligns across 9 bases. The germline gives CDR1 SGHVS, CDR2 FQNEAQ. The ends lost 6 bases at V and 3 bases at J; junction bases unmatched: 14. The CDR3 extends over 17 amino acids. CDR3 sequence reads: CASRRLWTGAGDTEAFF. CDR3 bases: TGTGCCAGCAGAAGACTTTGGACAGGGGCTGGGGACACTGAAGCTTTCTTT.